This TCR beta chain was sequenced during a study of Ad26.COV2.S vaccination and SARS-CoV-2 variants. Clones were read by immunoSEQ multiplex PCR, and TCRdb kept only the in-frame ones, dropping some. Among hundreds of thousands of clones listed, about 89% were seen once. Regarding treatment: 19 received Ad26.COV2.S at low or high dose, single or two shots; 5 received placebo; per-sample allocation not given. Sampling happened 63 days after the first vaccine or placebo injection. CDR3 length equals 17 residues. Per germline, CDR1 MDHEN and CDR2 SYDVKM. V was clipped by 6 bases and J by 5 bases; unmatched bases: 13.

The TCR comes from a person aged 18-60 years who received the Ad26.COV2.S COVID-19 vaccine or a placebo. This chain connects TRBV28 to TRBJ1-4, with 9 nucleotides matching TRBD1. Sequenced here: peripheral blood, sampled in a trial of Ad26.COV2.S vaccine versus placebo. The CDR3 loop reads CASRGDRVGIWNEKLFF. The CDR3 region has the DNA TGTGCCAGCAGGGGGGACAGGGTCGGGATTTGGAATGAAAAACTGTTTTTT.